This is a list of T cell receptor beta chains from one sample in a study of neurological immune-mediated disorders. TCRdb ran MiXCR on the 5' RACE reads and lists one entry per CDR3 protein. The table records around 97,000 distinct CDR3 sequences, about 10% of them present only once. Input material: PBMCs. All receptors come from a female donor with HTLV-1-associated myelopathy (HAM/TSP). Both conserved end residues are part of each CDR3. A D gene is named only where the DNA matches it firmly. Size is omitted from some rows. Given values are once, few, many or a class for expanded clones.

j_call clone_size d_call v_call cdr3_nt cdr3_aa
TRBJ1-2 many - TRBV12-3/TRBV12-4 TGTGCCAGCAGTGCAGGGCGCTATGGCTACACCTTC CASSAGRYGYTF
TRBJ1-5 - - TRBV6-1 TGTGCCAGCAGCGCTGTAATAAGGAATCAGCCCCAGCATTTT CASSAVIRNQPQHF
TRBJ2-2 few - TRBV10-3 TGTGCCATCAGTGAGTCCGGAGGAAGGACCGGGGAGCTGTTTTTT CAISESGGRTGELFF
TRBJ2-5 many - TRBV29-1 TGCAGCGTTGAAGTCTCACGGCGCGGGGAGACCCAGTACTTC CSVEVSRRGETQYF
TRBJ2-1 many - TRBV27 TGTGCCAGCAGTTCTCTACCTTTAACCTACAATGAGCAGTTCTTC CASSSLPLTYNEQFF
TRBJ2-1 many - TRBV20-1 TGCAGTGCTAGAGATATTCGGGGGCCAAACAATGAGCAGTTCTTC CSARDIRGPNNEQFF
TRBJ1-6 many - TRBV7-8 TGTGCCAGCAGCCTGTTCCAGGCTATCCCCAGGGCCTATAATTCACCCCTCCACTTT CASSLFQAIPRAYNSPLHF
TRBJ2-3 - - TRBV10-3 TGTGCCATCTCACAGGGGGGGACAGATACGCAGTATTTT CAISQGGTDTQYF
TRBJ2-2 many - TRBV4-1 TGCGCCAGCAGCCAAGGGGGGTGGACCGGGGAGCTGTTTTTT CASSQGGWTGELFF
TRBJ2-3 many TRBD2 TRBV20-1 TGCAGTGCGGTTGAGCGGGGGGGACCGGATACGCAGTATTTT CSAVERGGPDTQYF
TRBJ2-3 many - TRBV5-1 TGCGCCAGCAGCTTCGACCCGAAGGATACGCAGTATTTT CASSFDPKDTQYF
TRBJ1-6 - - TRBV6-1 TGTGCCAGCAGTGAAGCGAGTAGTCGGAATTCACCCCTCCACTTT CASSEASSRNSPLHF
TRBJ1-3 many - TRBV7-6 TGTGCCAGCAGTTCCGGACTCGGAAACACCATATATTTT CASSSGLGNTIYF
TRBJ2-6 many - TRBV28 TGTGCCAGCGCCCTTCCCAGGGCAGGGGCCAACGTCCTGACTTTC CASALPRAGANVLTF
TRBJ1-5 many TRBD1 TRBV20-1 TGCAGTGCTAGTACGGGACAGGGGAGCAATCAGCCCCAGCATTTT CSASTGQGSNQPQHF
TRBJ2-3 few - TRBV20-1 TGCAGTGCGTCATGGTCCTTTAGTGGCACAGATACGCAGTATTTT CSASWSFSGTDTQYF
TRBJ1-6 many TRBD1 TRBV5-1 TGCGCCAGCAGCGTGGACAGGGTAAATTCACCCCTCCACTTT CASSVDRVNSPLHF
TRBJ1-1 many - TRBV5-1 TGCGCCAGCAGCTTGTCTCTCACGGGCATGAACACTGAAGCTTTCTTT CASSLSLTGMNTEAFF
TRBJ2-3 many TRBD2 TRBV7-2 TGTGCCAGCAGCTTAATTAGCGGGGGCGCAGATACGCAGTATTTT CASSLISGGADTQYF
TRBJ1-4 many TRBD1 TRBV5-1 TGCGCCAGCAGATCGGACAGGTGGGACGAAAAACTGTTTTTT CASRSDRWDEKLFF
TRBJ2-5 many - TRBV27 TGTGCCAGCAGTTTAATCAGGGGAGAGACCCAGTACTTC CASSLIRGETQYF
TRBJ2-3 many - TRBV5-1 TGCGCCAGCAGCGGAAACCTACTCACGGGAACAGATACGCAGTATTTT CASSGNLLTGTDTQYF
TRBJ2-5 many - TRBV5-6 TGTGCCAGCGGTCTAACGGGGATGAAGACCCAGTACTTC CASGLTGMKTQYF
TRBJ1-5 many - TRBV12-3/TRBV12-4 TGTGCCAGCAGTCCCTCCAGGGTACAGCCCCAGCATTTT CASSPSRVQPQHF
TRBJ1-2 - TRBD1 TRBV29-1 TGCAGCGTTGAAGATGAAGTCAGGGGGCTGTACGGCTACACCTTC CSVEDEVRGLYGYTF
TRBJ2-7 many TRBD1 TRBV20-1 TGCAGTGCTAGGAGACAGGGCCACGAGCAGTACTTC CSARRQGHEQYF
TRBJ1-2 many TRBD1 TRBV15 TGTGCCACCAGCACTATCGGACAGGGGTCTGGCTACACCTTC CATSTIGQGSGYTF
TRBJ2-7 many TRBD1 TRBV5-1 TGCGCCAGCAGCTTGTTCATAGGGACAGTTCCCTCCTACGAGCAGTACTTC CASSLFIGTVPSYEQYF
TRBJ1-5 many - TRBV4-1 TGCGCCACCAAGGACAAGAGACAAAAAATTAGCAATCAGCCCCAGCATTTT CATKDKRQKISNQPQHF
TRBJ2-7 - - TRBV5-1 TGCGCCAGCAGCTTGGGAGGCCAGCCGAAGCAGTACTTC CASSLGGQPKQYF
TRBJ1-4 few TRBD1 TRBV5-1 TGCGCCAGCAGTCCAGGGGGCGCTGAAGAAAAACTGTTTTTT CASSPGGAEEKLFF
TRBJ1-4 - - TRBV20-1 TGCAGTGCTCGCCCTCGGTGGGGGAATGAAAAACTGTTTTTT CSARPRWGNEKLFF
TRBJ1-1 many TRBD1 TRBV5-1 TGCGCCAGCAGCTTGGTAGCAGGGGGGACTGAAGCTTTCTTT CASSLVAGGTEAFF
TRBJ2-7 few - TRBV6-5 TGTGCCAGCAGTTATCACAGACAGTCCTACGAGCAGTACTTC CASSYHRQSYEQYF
TRBJ2-1 many TRBD2 TRBV29-1 TGCAGCGTTGAGGGACTAGGAACCTACAATGAGCAGTTCTTC CSVEGLGTYNEQFF
TRBJ2-7 many TRBD2 TRBV7-9 TGTGCCAGCAGCGCGAGCGGGGGTCTGACCTACGAGCAGTACTTC CASSASGGLTYEQYF
TRBJ2-1 few TRBD2 TRBV7-2 TGTGCCAGCAGCTTAATGAGTAGATCGGCGGGGGGGCACAATGAGCAGTTCTTC CASSLMSRSAGGHNEQFF
TRBJ2-1 - - TRBV5-1 TGCGCCAGCAGCTTGGTAGGGGCAGAGCTTAACGTCTACAATGAGCAGTTCTTC CASSLVGAELNVYNEQFF
TRBJ2-3 many TRBD2 TRBV20-1 TGCAGTGCTAGAGATTTCGGCCTAGCGGGGGGCCCTAGCACAGATACGCAGTATTTT CSARDFGLAGGPSTDTQYF
TRBJ2-7 many TRBD1 TRBV14 TGTGCCAGCAGCCAAGAGACAGGGGGCGTCTACGAGCAGTACTTC CASSQETGGVYEQYF
TRBJ2-2 - - TRBV3-1 TGTGCCAGCACCACTCTTTTTGCCGGGGAGCTGTTTTTT CASTTLFAGELFF
TRBJ2-1 many TRBD1 TRBV7-9 TGTGCCAGCATCGGACAGGGCAAATACAATGAGCAGTTCTTC CASIGQGKYNEQFF
TRBJ2-1 - TRBD2 TRBV28 TGTGCCAGCAGTTTATGGAGGACTAGCTCTAATGAGCAGTTCTTC CASSLWRTSSNEQFF
TRBJ2-3 - TRBD2 TRBV11-3 TGTGCCAGCAGTTTAGGACTAGCGGGGGGGAACACAGATACGCAGTATTTT CASSLGLAGGNTDTQYF
TRBJ2-7 many TRBD1 TRBV6-5 TGTGCCAGCAGTTACGGGACAGGCGCCTACGAGCAGTACTTC CASSYGTGAYEQYF
TRBJ2-2 many - TRBV20-1 TGCAGTGCTAGAGTTACGGCGAGTAGCGGGGAGCTGTTTTTT CSARVTASSGELFF
TRBJ2-3 many - TRBV12-3/TRBV12-4 TGTGCCAGCAGTTTTTCTGTGTTATACACAGATACGCAGTATTTT CASSFSVLYTDTQYF
TRBJ1-1 many - TRBV7-8 TGTGCCAGCAGCCTACGAACTATGAACACTGAAGCTTTCTTT CASSLRTMNTEAFF
TRBJ1-1 many - TRBV10-1 TGCGCCAGCACTCTCATTATCAGGGGAGTGAACACTGAAGCTTTCTTT CASTLIIRGVNTEAFF
TRBJ2-7 many TRBD2 TRBV20-1 TGCAGTGCTAGAGGGACTAGCGGCATAAGCTCCTACGAGCAGTACTTC CSARGTSGISSYEQYF
TRBJ2-1 many - TRBV5-1 TGCGCCAGCAGCTTGGATTCAGGGAACTACAATGAGCAGTTCTTC CASSLDSGNYNEQFF
TRBJ1-1 - - TRBV12-3/TRBV12-4 TGTGCCAGCAGTTTGAGTCAGGTAAGGACTGAAGCTTTCTTT CASSLSQVRTEAFF
TRBJ2-1 many - TRBV28 TGTGCCAGCACGGACTACAATGAGCAGTTCTTC CASTDYNEQFF
TRBJ2-3 many - TRBV10-3 TGTGCCATCAGTGATTTAAGCAGGGATATCTGGTCTGCAGATACGCAGTATTTT CAISDLSRDIWSADTQYF
TRBJ1-1 many - TRBV12-3/TRBV12-4 TGTGCCAGCAGTCCCGCAGGGTGGACGGCTTTCTTT CASSPAGWTAFF
TRBJ2-7 - TRBD2 TRBV10-3 TGTGCCATCAGTGCCGGGACTACCTTCTACGAGCAGTACTTC CAISAGTTFYEQYF
TRBJ1-2 - - TRBV10-3 TGTGCCATCAGTGAGTCCGACCTTTATGGCTACACCTTC CAISESDLYGYTF
TRBJ2-7 many - TRBV10-3 TGTGCCATCAGTGAGTCGGACTCGGGGGAGCAGTACTTC CAISESDSGEQYF
TRBJ1-4 - - TRBV20-1 TGCAGTGCGAATCGGGCAACTAATGAAAAACTGTTTTTT CSANRATNEKLFF
TRBJ2-3 many TRBD2 TRBV7-8 TGTGCCAGCAGCCCCCAGGCTAGCGGGGGACAAAGCACAGATACGCAGTATTTT CASSPQASGGQSTDTQYF